These 14 T cell receptor beta chains originate from one sample sequenced in a study of T-cell reconstitution after alpha-beta-depleted transplantation in children. Construction of the TCRbeta library involved unique molecular identifiers. TCRdb processed the PCR reads anew with MiXCR; each CDR3 protein has one entry. The sample lists 580,000 or so distinct CDR3 sequences; roughly 24% were seen once. The specimen comprised PBMCs, mostly from graft donor cells, sampled 360 days after TCRalphabeta/CD19-depleted stem cell transplant. These receptors were obtained from a boy in the first two years of life who had a stem cell transplant for acute myeloid leukemia, so the T cells may come from the graft donor.

V usage is TRBV12-3 or TRBV12-4 and J usage is TRBJ1-2, with TRBD1 matching over 9 bases. Trimming cost V 6 bases and J 1 base; bases outside gene matches: 12. This CDR3 has 17 residues. CDR3 loop: CASRPRTGQGFNYGYTF. CDR3 DNA: TGTGCCAGCAGGCCCAGAACCGGACAGGGGTTTAACTATGGCTACACCTTC.

This clonotype was detected a few times. The chain's CDR3 is CAISEETGYTEAFF. Here the CDR3 DNA reads TGTGCCATCAGTGAAGAGACAGGGTACACTGAAGCTTTCTTT. This chain connects TRBV10-3 to TRBJ1-1; 7 positions agree with TRBD1. V was clipped by 3 bases and J by 3 bases; unmatched bases: 4. The CDR3 consists of 14 residues. CDR1 is ENHRY and CDR2 is SYGVKD in the germline V gene.

This chain joins TRBV7-6 and TRBJ2-3; possibly TRBD1 or TRBD2 for D (5 bases each). The CDR3 is 18 amino acids. CDR1 SGHVS and CDR2 FNYEAQ come from the germline V gene. V dropped 4 bases and J dropped 2 bases, with 22 bases sitting between them. The CDR3 sequence is CASSSMGVGPGTTDTQYF. The CDR3 region has the DNA TGTGCCAGCAGCTCGATGGGGGTGGGTCCGGGGACCACAGATACGCAGTATTTT.

V gene TRBV5-5 combines with J gene TRBJ1-1; D not resolved. The germline V and J ends were trimmed by 0 bases and 1 base, with 7 bases remaining between them. This CDR3 is built from 14 residues. Germline V CDR1 and CDR2: SGHKS, YYEKEE (reference sequence). The CDR3: CASSLGQWNTEAFF. The CDR3 DNA is TGTGCCAGCAGCTTGGGTCAGTGGAACACTGAAGCTTTCTTT.

Ten or more counts support this clonotype. The chain combines TRBV20-1 with TRBJ2-7, with D maybe TRBD2 (6 bases). The germline V and J ends were trimmed by 0 bases and 2 bases, with 8 bases remaining between them. This CDR3 region has 13 residues. The germline gives CDR1 DFQATT, CDR2 SNEGSKA (reference sequence). The CDR3 DNA reads as TGCAGTGCTAGAGAGGGCGGGGCCTACGAGCAGTACTTC. Residues: CSAREGGAYEQYF.

This clonotype was picked up a small number of times. The J gene is TRBJ1-2, the V gene TRBV29-1, with 7 bases that match TRBD1. V shed 5 bases and J 8 bases; nucleotides not matched to a gene: 17. The CDR3 is 15 amino acids. Germline CDR1 and CDR2: SQVTM and ANQGSEA. The CDR3 DNA reads TGCAGCGTTAACGCCCGACAGGGCTCGGTACGCGGCTACACCTTC. Its protein product is CSVNARQGSVRGYTF.

Concerning this clonotype itself: Since no conserved phenylalanine or tryptophan closes the CDR3, a read error is the likely cause. This chain connects TRBV20-1 to TRBJ1-1, with D hard to call. This CDR3 is 13 amino acids long. Trimming took 1 base from V and 3 from J, leaving 9 bases between them. CDR1 DFQATT and CDR2 SNEGSKA come from the germline V gene (reference sequence). CDR3 loop: CSARGYSYTEAFY. In nucleotides, the CDR3 is TGCAGTGCTAGAGGCTATTCATACACTGAAGCTTTCTAT.

The V call is TRBV4-1, the J call TRBJ2-5; 8 bases are shared with TRBD2. V lost 1 base and J lost 5; bases outside the gene matches: 6. Germline CDR1 and CDR2: MGHRA and YSYEKL. This CDR3 has 15 residues. The CDR3: CASSQAAGTRETQYF. The CDR3 DNA is TGCGCCAGCAGCCAAGCAGCGGGGACTAGGGAGACCCAGTACTTC.

Here the CDR3 DNA reads TGTGCCAGGGGCCTCGAACAGAACACCGGGGAGCTGTTTTTT. Amino acid sequence: CARGLEQNTGELFF. The chain combines TRBV4-2 with TRBJ2-2; D is unclear. The CDR3 totals 14 residues. Germline CDR1 LGHNA, CDR2 YNFKEQ. Trimming took 9 bases from V and 1 from J, leaving 12 bases between them.

The chain couples TRBV25-1 to TRBJ2-5; 8 nucleotides match TRBD2. The CDR3 is 16 amino acids. The V gene's germline CDR1 is MGHDK and CDR2 SYGVNS. The ends lost 6 bases at V and 1 base at J; junction bases unmatched: 10. CDR3 bases: TGTGCCAGCAGGGGATGGGGCGGGGGGACCCAAGAGACCCAGTACTTC. Amino acids: CASRGWGGGTQETQYF.

This clonotype was found many times. The chain combines TRBV20-1 with TRBJ1-4; 8 bases are a match to TRBD1. Germline V gene lookup returns CDR1 DFQATT and CDR2 SNEGSKA (reference sequence). CDR3 length: 13 residues. V gave up 5 bases and J gave up 8 bases; unmatched junction bases: 7. In DNA form, the CDR3 reads TGCAGTGCTCGTGACAGGGGAGGGGAAAAACTGTTTTTT. Amino acids: CSARDRGGEKLFF.

The chain uses TRBV15 and TRBJ2-1; D is uncertain. Trimming took 4 bases from V and 8 from J, leaving 12 bases between them. Germline V gives CDR1 LNHNV, CDR2 YYDKDF (reference sequence). This CDR3 is 13 amino acids long. The CDR3 region has the DNA TGTGCCACCAGCACCTCCACTGTGGATGAGCAGTTCTTC. It translates to CATSTSTVDEQFF.

In this sample, this clonotype turned up many times. This rearrangement joins TRBV7-2 to TRBJ2-3; perhaps TRBD1 as D (5 bases). The V end was cut by 3 bases, the J end by 6 bases, with 10 bases between. This CDR3 contains 13 residues. Germline V gene sequence: CDR1 SGHTA, CDR2 FQGNSA. The CDR3 loop reads CASSFRWGDTQYF. The CDR3 DNA reads as TGTGCCAGCAGCTTCCGGTGGGGCGATACGCAGTATTTT.

J is TRBJ2-1 and V is TRBV5-1, with D perhaps TRBD1 or TRBD2 (7 bases each). The germline V and J ends were trimmed by 4 bases and 8 bases, with 22 bases remaining between them. The germline gives CDR1 SGHRS, CDR2 YFSETQ. CDR3 size: 16 residues. The CDR3 is CASSRGEAGGFDEQFF. The CDR3 nucleotides are TGCGCCAGCAGCCGGGGGGAAGCAGGGGGATTCGATGAGCAGTTCTTC.